This passage covers 17 T cell receptor beta chains from one sample sequenced in a study of blood T cell repertoires in COVID-19. Sequencing was performed with immunoSEQ multiplex PCR; in TCRdb, only in-frame clones are kept and a portion is missing. The profile shows almost 100,000 clones, approximately 89% of them singletons. Sequencing used peripheral blood. The origin of the receptors is a man in his fifties or sixties with acute or convalescent COVID-19.

The chain has TRBV11-3 and TRBJ2-3; the match to TRBD2 covers 12 bases. Per germline, CDR1 SGHNT and CDR2 YENEEA. The CDR3 has 14 residues. V was pared by 4 bases and J by 6 bases, with 2 bases of the junction left unmatched. CDR3 sequence reads: CASSWTSGTDTQYF. For the CDR3, the DNA is TGTGCCAGCAGCTGGACTAGCGGGACTGATACGCAGTATTTT.

The chain employs TRBV6-6 and TRBJ2-2; 9 bases agree with TRBD2. The germline gives CDR1 MNHNY, CDR2 SVGAGI (reference sequence). The CDR3 sequence is 16 residues long. Trimming took 5 bases from V and 7 from J; bases not matched to a gene: 11. The CDR3 reads CASSGRLAGEDGELFF. In DNA form, the CDR3 reads TGTGCCAGCAGTGGGCGCTTAGCGGGAGAGGACGGGGAGCTGTTTTTT.

The chain carries TRBV2 and TRBJ2-5, with TRBD1 as a possible D gene (6 bases). This CDR3 is built from 16 residues. Trimming took off 6 bases at V and 4 bases at J, with 21 bases between the two ends. The germline V gene has CDR1 SNHLY and CDR2 FYNNEI. The CDR3 spells CASRLMTTGRGETQYF. CDR3 bases: TGTGCCAGCAGGTTGATGACCACAGGGCGTGGAGAGACCCAGTACTTC.

The chain is built from TRBV11-2 and TRBJ1-2; D call uncertain. This CDR3 has 14 amino acids. Germline assignment: CDR1 SGHAT and CDR2 FQNNGV. Trimming left V 1 base short and J 0 bases short, with 6 bases between. The chain's CDR3 is CASSLVTANYGYTF. DNA for the CDR3: TGTGCCAGCAGCTTAGTAACAGCTAACTATGGCTACACCTTC.

This chain connects TRBV11-2 to TRBJ1-2; D unclear. Trimming cost V 5 bases and J 1 base, with 14 bases left between them. Per the germline V gene, CDR1 is SGHAT and CDR2 is FQNNGV. This CDR3 has 15 residues. CDR3 nucleotides: TGTGCCAGCAGCCTTCAGGTCGGCGTTAACTATGGCTACACCTTC. This sequence encodes CASSLQVGVNYGYTF.

This chain joins TRBV18 and TRBJ2-7, with TRBD1 matching over 7 bases. This CDR3 contains 15 residues. The germline V gene has CDR1 KGHSH and CDR2 LQKENI. V trimming: 6 bases; J trimming: 3 bases; junction bases outside the gene matches: 11. For the CDR3, the DNA is TGTGCCAGCTCTCTTCTCGGACAGGAAGGCTACGAGCAGTACTTC. Amino acid sequence: CASSLLGQEGYEQYF.

The rearrangement links TRBV9 to TRBJ1-3; 7 bases are a match to TRBD1. J was trimmed by 4 bases and V by 4 bases; bases with no gene match: 5. Germline V gene data show CDR1 as SGDLS and CDR2 as YYNGEE. This CDR3 is 14 amino acids long. The CDR3 protein is CASSLGTAGNTIYF. In DNA form, the CDR3 reads TGTGCCAGCAGCCTCGGGACAGCGGGAAACACCATATATTTT.

The chain couples TRBV6-5 to TRBJ2-4, with D perhaps TRBD1 (6 bases). The germline CDR1 and CDR2 sequences are MNHEY and SVGAGI. CDR3 length: 16 amino acids. V was trimmed by 4 bases and J by 0 bases, leaving 13 bases between them. The CDR3 spells CASSSPGQLAKNIQYF. CDR3 coding DNA: TGTGCCAGCAGTTCTCCGGGACAACTAGCCAAAAACATTCAGTACTTC.

V and J are TRBV6-1 and TRBJ1-5, with 8 bases fitting TRBD1. V trimming: 4 bases; J trimming: 2 bases; junction bases outside the gene matches: 7. There are 16 residues in the CDR3. Germline CDR1 reads MNHNS; CDR2 reads SASEGT. The CDR3 loop is CASSATDRGGNQPQHF. In DNA, the CDR3 is TGTGCCAGCAGTGCCACTGACAGGGGAGGCAATCAGCCCCAGCATTTT.

CDR3 coding DNA: TGTGCCAGTATGAAGAGCCCGAACACTGAAGCTTTCTTT. Translating gives CASMKSPNTEAFF. The chain employs TRBV19 and TRBJ1-1; no definite D call. The CDR3 extends over 13 amino acids. V lost 7 bases and J 1 base, leaving 10 bases between the germline ends. In germline, CDR1 is LNHDA, CDR2 SQIVND (reference sequence).

Note on this clone: The germline gene is not matched at one end of the junction; a read error may be the cause. The rearrangement uses TRBV6-5 and TRBJ1-1, with D tentatively TRBD1 (5 bases). This CDR3 is 13 amino acids long. Looked up from germline, CDR1 is MNHEY and CDR2 is SVGAGI. This chain's CDR3 is CASSPTGGSDAFF. CDR3 nucleotides: TGTGCCAGCAGTCCAACCGGGGGGTCTGACGCTTTCTTT.

The rearrangement uses TRBV6-6 and TRBJ2-1; 7 nucleotides match TRBD2. Germline V gene sequence: CDR1 MNHNY, CDR2 SVGAGI (reference sequence). CDR3 length: 15 residues. V shed 6 bases, J shed 4 bases, and the junction held 9 bases outside the gene matches. CDR3 loop: CASRGAGVGYNEQFF. The CDR3 coding sequence is TGTGCCAGCAGGGGTGCGGGAGTCGGGTACAATGAGCAGTTCTTC.

This chain connects TRBV10-1 to TRBJ1-5; D remains ambiguous. Trimming took 5 bases from V and 7 from J, leaving 12 bases between them. The CDR3 runs to 13 residues. Germline V gene sequence: CDR1 WNHNN, CDR2 SYGVQD (reference sequence). CDR3 sequence: CASSLDLNQPQHF. CDR3 DNA sequence: TGCGCCAGCAGTTTAGACTTGAACCAGCCCCAGCATTTT.

This chain uses TRBV6-5 with TRBJ2-1; 8 bases line up with TRBD1. Germline assignment: CDR1 MNHEY and CDR2 SVGAGI. Unmatched junction bases numbered 6, after V lost 10 bases and J lost 4 bases. CDR3 length: 13 amino acids. The CDR3 protein is CATQGAGYNEQFF. Written as DNA, the CDR3 is TGTGCCACCCAGGGGGCAGGATACAATGAGCAGTTCTTC.

This chain connects TRBV4-1 to TRBJ1-5, with D perhaps TRBD1 (5 bases). The CDR3 is made up of 16 amino acids. V dropped 1 base and J dropped 2 bases, with 12 bases sitting between them. The germline V gene has CDR1 MGHRA and CDR2 YSYEKL. CDR3 DNA sequence: TGCGCCAGCAGCCAAGGGGGCAGGGAAGGCAATCAGCCCCAGCATTTT. Amino acids: CASSQGGREGNQPQHF.

This chain joins TRBV7-9 and TRBJ2-7; 8 bases agree with TRBD2. The germline V gene has CDR1 SEHNR and CDR2 FQNEAQ (reference sequence). The V and J ends lost 4 bases and 4 bases, in that order; junction bases with no gene match: 6. This CDR3 contains 14 residues. The CDR3 reads CASSSRLARYEQYF. The CDR3 DNA reads TGTGCCAGCAGCTCCAGACTAGCGAGATACGAGCAGTACTTC.

The chain links TRBV6-5 to TRBJ1-2, with no clear D. Germline CDR1 is MNHEY and CDR2 is SVGAGI. V was shortened by 4 bases and J by 8 bases, with 17 bases between the two germline ends. The CDR3 is 14 residues long. This CDR3 is CASSLLDPGEGYTF. CDR3 sequence (DNA): TGTGCCAGCAGTTTGCTCGACCCCGGGGAGGGCTACACCTTC.